This T cell receptor beta chain was sequenced during a study of cytomegalovirus exposure and HLA in healthy donors. Study background: Among several hundred genotyped donors, about 83% fell in the Caucasian-associated ancestry cluster.

From germline, CDR1 is KGHSH and CDR2 LQKENI. After removal of 6 bases from V and 1 base from J, the junction contained 5 bases not matched to a gene. This CDR3 has 14 residues. Whole-study results and caveats: Three of the chains that were CMV-associated were confirmed in vitro to be specific for CMV antigens. A later analysis found most CMV-associated TCR beta chains apparently HLA-restricted.

The primer mix had 60 Vbeta and 13 Jbeta primers. Method: immunoSEQ multiplex PCR; TCRdb's copy keeps in-frame clones and lacks some. This table lists under 200,000 clones. Of note for this clone: Its cognate antigen is unknown.

The V call is TRBV18, the J call TRBJ1-1; TRBD1 aligns across 7 bases. The sequenced material came from PBMCs. The TCR comes from a woman aged 18-29 years in good health and CMV-seropositive. The CDR3 loop is CASSRGQPNTEAFF. The CDR3 DNA is TGTGCCAGCTCGCGGGGACAGCCGAACACTGAAGCTTTCTTT.